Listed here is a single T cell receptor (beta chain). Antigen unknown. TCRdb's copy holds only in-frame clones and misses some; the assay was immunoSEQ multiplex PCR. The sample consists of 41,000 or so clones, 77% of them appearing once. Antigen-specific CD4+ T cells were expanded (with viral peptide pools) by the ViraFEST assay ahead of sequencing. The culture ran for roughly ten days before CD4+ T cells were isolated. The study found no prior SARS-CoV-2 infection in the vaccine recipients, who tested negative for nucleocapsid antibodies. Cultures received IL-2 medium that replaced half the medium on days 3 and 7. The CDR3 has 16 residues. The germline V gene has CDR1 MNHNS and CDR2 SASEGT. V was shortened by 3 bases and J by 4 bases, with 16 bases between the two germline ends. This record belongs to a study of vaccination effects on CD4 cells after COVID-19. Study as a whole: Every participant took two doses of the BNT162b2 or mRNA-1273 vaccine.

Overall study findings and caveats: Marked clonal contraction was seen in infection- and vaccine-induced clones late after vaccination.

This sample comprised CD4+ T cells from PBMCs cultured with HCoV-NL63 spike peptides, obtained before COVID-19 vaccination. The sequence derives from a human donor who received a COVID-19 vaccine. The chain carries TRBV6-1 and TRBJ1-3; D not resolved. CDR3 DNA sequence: TGTGCCAGCAGTGAGGGATCAGGTGGCTCGGGAAACACCATATATTTT. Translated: CASSEGSGGSGNTIYF.